These T cell receptor beta chains were read from a single sample in a study of sequential checkpoint blockade in melanoma. Sequenced by immunoSEQ multiplex PCR; TCRdb stores in-frame clones only, minus some. The data show approximately 15,000 clones, 65% to 75% seen once. The material was CD8+ T cells sorted from blood (inferred from file names), obtained from a patient given nivolumab and ipilimumab in sequence. Receptor source: a human donor with melanoma. Both conserved end residues are part of each CDR3. A D gene is named only where the DNA matches it firmly. A clone size is listed for some rows: how often the clone was seen (once, few, many), or a class if it is expanded.

D	V	J	size	DNA	CDR3
TRBD2	TRBV7-3	TRBJ2-3	-	TGTGCCAGCAGCCCCATTAGCGGGAGGGGAGGCACAGATACGCAGTATTTT	CASSPISGRGGTDTQYF
TRBD1	TRBV27	TRBJ1-1	-	TGTGCCAGCAGCTCTACTACAGGGGGATACACTGAAGCTTTCTTT	CASSSTTGGYTEAFF
-	TRBV28	TRBJ1-5	medium-sized	TGTGCCAGCAGCTTACAGGGATACGGACAGCCCCAGCATTTT	CASSLQGYGQPQHF
-	TRBV7-9	TRBJ2-2	-	TGTGCCAGCAGCTTAGCAAGTGACTCCGCCGGCGGGGAGCTGTTTTTT	CASSLASDSAGGELFF
-	TRBV13	TRBJ1-3	-	TGTGCCAGCAGCTTAGGGTGGGGGCCTGGAAACACCATATATTTT	CASSLGWGPGNTIYF
-	TRBV29-1	TRBJ1-2	-	TGCAGCGTTGAAGACGGGGAACGCTATGGCTACACCTTC	CSVEDGERYGYTF
-	TRBV30	TRBJ2-7	-	TGTGCCTGGATAGCCAGGGCACCCTACGAGCAGTACTTC	CAWIARAPYEQYF
TRBD1	TRBV7-9	TRBJ2-5	-	TGTGCCAGCAGCGAGGGGACAGGGGGTCAGGAGACCCAGTACTTC	CASSEGTGGQETQYF
TRBD1	TRBV29-1	TRBJ2-7	-	TGCAGCGTTGAAGATGGGACAGGGTCCTACGAGCAGTACTTC	CSVEDGTGSYEQYF
-	TRBV7-9	TRBJ2-7	-	TGTGCCAGCAGCAAAACAGGGAGATACTCCTACGAGCAGTACTTC	CASSKTGRYSYEQYF